The rows below give T cell receptor beta chains drawn from one sample of a study of PD-1 blockade in mismatch repair-deficient tumors. Data came from immunoSEQ multiplex PCR; TCRdb stores just in-frame clones and leaves some out. The sample contains 77,000 or so clones, approximately 78% of which appear only once. The sequencing used peripheral blood, collected 44 weeks after starting pembrolizumab. The receptors were gathered from an adult with mismatch repair-deficient cancer. CDR3s leave out the opening cysteine and the closing phenylalanine or tryptophan.

V gene: TRBV2
CDR3 protein: ASNSAPATNEKLF

V gene: TRBV4-3
CDR3 protein: ASSQEGLETQY

V gene: TRBV6-6
CDR3 protein: ASRSFLTSQETQY

V gene: TRBV30
CDR3 protein: AWSGGAMAAF

V gene: TRBV18
CDR3 protein: ASSPDRSSYEQY

V gene: TRBV19
CDR3 protein: ASSQGTDQPQH

V gene: TRBV7-9
CDR3 protein: ASSFFVGGEETQY

V gene: TRBV7-7
CDR3 protein: ASSGTGRNEQF

V gene: TRBV28
CDR3 protein: ASSGRGYSNQPQH

V gene: TRBV4-2
CDR3 protein: ASSQEKGAGYNEQF

V gene: TRBV11-3
CDR3 protein: ASSPNSGYEQY

V gene: TRBV5-1
CDR3 protein: ASSLISRTGSEQY

V gene: TRBV9
CDR3 protein: ASSGTRGETQY

V gene: TRBV2
CDR3 protein: ASSVRQGGNYGYT

V gene: TRBV7-3
CDR3 protein: ASSLDVAGGTQY

V gene: TRBV7-6
CDR3 protein: ASSLAPSSNTGELF

V gene: TRBV12-5
CDR3 protein: ASGLPLAGMAYNEQF

V gene: TRBV7-2
CDR3 protein: ASSSPGTYNEQF

V gene: TRBV10-2
CDR3 protein: ASSWTSGSYNEQF

V gene: TRBV4-1
CDR3 protein: ASSQVGGQPQH

V gene: TRBV2
CDR3 protein: ASSDPPGVKPQH